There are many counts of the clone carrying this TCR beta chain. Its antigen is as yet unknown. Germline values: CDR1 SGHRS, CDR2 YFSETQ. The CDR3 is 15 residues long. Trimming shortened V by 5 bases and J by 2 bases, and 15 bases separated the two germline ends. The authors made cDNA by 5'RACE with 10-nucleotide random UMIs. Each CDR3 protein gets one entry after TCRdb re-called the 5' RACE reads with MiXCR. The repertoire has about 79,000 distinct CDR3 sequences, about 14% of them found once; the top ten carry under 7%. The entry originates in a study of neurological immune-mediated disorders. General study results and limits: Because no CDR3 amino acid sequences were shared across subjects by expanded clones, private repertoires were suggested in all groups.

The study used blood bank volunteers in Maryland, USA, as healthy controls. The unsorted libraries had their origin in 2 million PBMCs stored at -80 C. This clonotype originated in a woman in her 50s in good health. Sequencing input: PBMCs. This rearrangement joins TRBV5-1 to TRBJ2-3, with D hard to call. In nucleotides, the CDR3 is TGCGCCAGCAGTGCGGCCGGGTCCTACACAGATACGCAGTATTTT. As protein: CASSAAGSYTDTQYF.